The entry below gives a single T cell receptor (beta chain) sequence along with its context. Sequencing used immunoSEQ multiplex PCR; TCRdb keeps in-frame clones, though not all of them. This table has just over 350,000 clones, less than 90% appearing once. The data derive from a study of blood T cell repertoires in COVID-19. This receptor was identified in a woman aged 55-69 years with COVID-19, enrolled during active disease. The specimen sequenced was peripheral blood.

The CDR3 nucleotides are TGTGCCAGCAGTTATTCGGCGGCTTATGGCTACACCTTC. It yields the protein CASSYSAAYGYTF. The chain is built from TRBV6-5 and TRBJ1-2; unclear D gene. V was pared by 3 bases and J by 5 bases, with 10 bases between. Germline loops: CDR1 MNHEY, CDR2 SVGAGI. The CDR3 has 13 amino acids.